A selection of T cell receptor beta chains follows, all from one sample in a study of T cells in Graves' hyperthyroidism and ophthalmopathy. TCRdb ran MiXCR on the multiplex PCR reads and lists one entry per CDR3 protein. The sample has a few hundred thousand distinct CDR3 sequences, around 14% seen once. The specimen was blood. The receptors stem from a woman aged 18-30 years with Graves' hyperthyroidism that later progressed to Graves' ophthalmopathy. The conserved cysteine and the conserved F or W are not part of the CDR3 here. Clone size is shown for a subset of rows, as once, few, many or a class of expanded clone.

j_call clone_size v_call cdr3_aa
TRBJ2-2 NA TRBV2 ASRLAEFTGELF
TRBJ2-3 few TRBV6-1 ASSAGTSGTSTDTQY
TRBJ1-2 few TRBV19 ASSTSLYPGGGNYGYT
TRBJ2-7 many TRBV7-2 ASSLAGFWTSEQY
TRBJ2-3 few TRBV9 ASSVEAGVTDTQY
TRBJ2-1 few TRBV7-9 ASSFSGGRTYNEQF
TRBJ2-7 NA TRBV6-1 ASSPGLNEQY
TRBJ2-2 few TRBV4-2 ASSLRARDAGELF
TRBJ2-6 many TRBV29-1 SVTHPGSGANVLT
TRBJ2-7 few TRBV18 ASSQFWAGLHYEQY
TRBJ2-2 few TRBV9 ASSVYDRIDTGELF
TRBJ2-7 many TRBV12-3/TRBV12-4 ASSLWGRSYEQY
TRBJ1-2 NA TRBV14 ASSRFRQVLGYT
TRBJ2-1 many TRBV27 ASAPRDSSYNEQF
TRBJ2-7 many TRBV2 ASSMSVVLVPYEQY
TRBJ2-7 few TRBV4-1 ASSHIGRANGNEQY
TRBJ2-7 NA TRBV28 ASSLAGTSGLEQY
TRBJ2-3 many TRBV20-1 SASTGPITDTQY
TRBJ1-1 many TRBV4-1 ASSRQADTEAF
TRBJ2-7 many TRBV27 ASSPHSGEVSEQY
TRBJ2-3 many TRBV11-2 ASSLYSTSTDTQY
TRBJ1-5 many TRBV18 ASSPSMVGSGNQPQH
TRBJ1-3 few TRBV6-1 ASTPWAGQSGNTIY
TRBJ2-7 many TRBV2 ASSESDSYEQY
TRBJ2-1 few TRBV19 ASSLTGTRLAGYNEQF
TRBJ1-3 few TRBV30 AWSVIGQLGNTIY
TRBJ2-7 NA TRBV7-2 ASSRGTGSSYEQY
TRBJ2-7 many TRBV20-1 SARDRVAGPYEQY
TRBJ1-1 few TRBV5-8 ASSLDPGGKNTEAF
TRBJ2-7 NA TRBV6-7 ASSTLDRGYEQY
TRBJ2-7 few TRBV5-6 ASSFSGQGDFYEQY
TRBJ2-2 NA TRBV20-1 SAGPGLANTGELF
TRBJ2-3 few TRBV6-6 ASSYSGDSSTDTQY
TRBJ2-1 NA TRBV9 ASSVAGGLAGDEQF
TRBJ2-3 many TRBV20-1 SASVSGTDTQY
TRBJ2-7 many TRBV12-3/TRBV12-4 ASSRAGDEQY
TRBJ1-1 many TRBV6-1 ASSGGQVGNTEAF
TRBJ1-4 many TRBV6-5 ASSYSHVMGEKLF
TRBJ2-2 many TRBV6-1 ASSELGHAGELF
TRBJ2-3 few TRBV20-1 SAYRGGFTDTQY
TRBJ2-1 few TRBV27 ASSWSLTSSYNEQF
TRBJ2-7 many TRBV28 ASSPTGILNYEQY
TRBJ2-1 NA TRBV7-2 ASSLARTITNEQF
TRBJ1-5 many TRBV7-9 ASSPSGGLNQPQH
TRBJ2-7 many TRBV5-1 ASSLAGSPAYEQY
TRBJ2-5 many TRBV20-1 SARAPSLMGETQY
TRBJ2-3 NA TRBV2 ASSEGWDRDTDTQY
TRBJ2-2 few TRBV7-6 ASSSPRGSGSGELF
TRBJ2-5 NA TRBV7-9 ASSPQRASPEETQY